The sequence of this T cell receptor beta chain was determined in a study of T cells after yellow fever vaccination. The wider study: Where fractions had low cell numbers, libraries were prepared from them with the SMART-Seq v4 Ultra Low Input RNA kit.

The table lists this clonotype with many counts. TCRdb called the 5' RACE reads again in MiXCR, with one record for every CDR3 protein. Seen here are 110,000 to 150,000 distinct CDR3 sequences, more than 6.5% observed once, and the top ten hold 0.55% to 0.7%. CDR1 is DFQATT and CDR2 is SNEGSKA in the germline V gene (reference sequence). The V gene lost 0 bases and the J gene lost 8 bases, with 9 bases spanning the gap. This CDR3 region has 12 residues. The material sequenced was CD4+ T cells sorted from PBMCs, taken 10 days after the yellow fever booster vaccination. This clonotype was obtained from a young man who received the YFV17D yellow fever vaccine. The chain has TRBV20-1 and TRBJ2-3; D remains unclear. CDR3 protein: CSARDQAVTQYF. CDR3 DNA: TGCAGTGCTAGAGACCAAGCAGTTACGCAGTATTTT.